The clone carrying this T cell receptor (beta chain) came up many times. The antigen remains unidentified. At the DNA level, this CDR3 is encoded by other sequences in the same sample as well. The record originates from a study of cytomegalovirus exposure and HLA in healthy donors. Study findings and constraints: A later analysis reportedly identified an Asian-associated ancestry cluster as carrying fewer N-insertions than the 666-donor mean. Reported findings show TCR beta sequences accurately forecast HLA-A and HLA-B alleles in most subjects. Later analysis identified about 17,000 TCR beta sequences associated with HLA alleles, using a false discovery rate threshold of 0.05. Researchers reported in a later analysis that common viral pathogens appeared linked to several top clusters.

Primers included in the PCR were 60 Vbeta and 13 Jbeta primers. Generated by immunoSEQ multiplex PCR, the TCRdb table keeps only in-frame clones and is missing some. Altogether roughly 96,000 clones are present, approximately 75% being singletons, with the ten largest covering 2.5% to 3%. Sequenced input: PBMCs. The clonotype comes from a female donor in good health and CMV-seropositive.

The CDR3 bases are TGTGCCAGCAGTGACTCTAGCGGGGGGGCGGATACGCAGTATTTT. Translating gives CASSDSSGGADTQYF. The chain carries TRBV6-4 and TRBJ2-3; 11 bases line up with TRBD2. CDR1 and CDR2 from the germline V gene are MRHNA and SNTAGT. This CDR3 is built from 15 residues. With V trimmed by 0 bases and J by 6 bases, 2 bases remained unmatched.